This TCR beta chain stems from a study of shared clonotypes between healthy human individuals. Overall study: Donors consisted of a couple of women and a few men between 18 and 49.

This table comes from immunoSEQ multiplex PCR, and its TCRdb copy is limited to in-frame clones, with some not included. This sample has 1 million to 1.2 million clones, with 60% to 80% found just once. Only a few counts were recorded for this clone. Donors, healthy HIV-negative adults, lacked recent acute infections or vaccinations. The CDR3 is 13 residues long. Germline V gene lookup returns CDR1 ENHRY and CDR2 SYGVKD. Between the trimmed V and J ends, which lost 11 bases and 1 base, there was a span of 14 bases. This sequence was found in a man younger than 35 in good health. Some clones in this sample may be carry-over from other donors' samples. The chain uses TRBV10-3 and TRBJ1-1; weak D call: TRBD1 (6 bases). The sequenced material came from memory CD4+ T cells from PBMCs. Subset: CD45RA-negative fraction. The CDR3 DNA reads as TGTGCCGTGCAGGGGACACAGAACACTGAAGCTTTCTTT. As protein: CAVQGTQNTEAFF.